Listed below are T cell receptor beta chains from one sample, sequenced in a study of T cell repertoires in cytomegalovirus infection. TCRdb recomputed calls from the reads with MiXCR, one row per CDR3 protein. This table has over 450,000 distinct CDR3 sequences, about 11% appearing once. Sequences were obtained from PBMCs. The source is a human donor in good health (CMV status not recorded). Some clones in this sample may be carry-over from other donors' samples. Each CDR3 is given with its conserved first and last residue. D genes are given only for firm matches. Size is stated for part of the rows, as once, few or many counts, or as a class when the clone is expanded.

>TRBV19|NA|TRBJ2-4|NA|16
TGTGCCAGTAGTATAAGGTCGGGTAGCAGAAATAACATTCAGTACTTC
CASSIRSGSRNNIQYF
>TRBV7-9|NA|TRBJ1-1|NA|14
TGTGCCAGCAGCTTACAGGTCGGAAGGGCTGAAGCTTTCTTT
CASSLQVGRAEAFF
>TRBV11-1|TRBD2|TRBJ2-1|many|15
TGTGCCAGCAACCCCCAGGGACTAGCGGGGGATGAGCAGTTCTTC
CASNPQGLAGDEQFF
>TRBV15|NA|TRBJ2-5|many|15
TGTGCCACCAGCAGAGATCAGGCAGCTCAAGAGACCCAGTACTTC
CATSRDQAAQETQYF
>TRBV10-2|TRBD1|TRBJ2-7|many|14
TGCGCCAGCAGGGCCGGGACAGGGGGCTACGAGCAGTACTTC
CASRAGTGGYEQYF
>TRBV2|TRBD1|TRBJ1-2|NA|14
TGTGCCAGCACCGGACAGGGAAAGGCGGTAGGCTACACCTTC
CASTGQGKAVGYTF
>TRBV10-3|TRBD1|TRBJ1-1|NA|14
TGTGCCATCAGCCGACAGGGGGGCGACACTGAAGCTTTCTTT
CAISRQGGDTEAFF
>TRBV2|TRBD1|TRBJ1-1|NA|13
TGTGCCAGCGGACGAACAGGGGTCACTGAAGCTTTCTTT
CASGRTGVTEAFF
>TRBV5-6|TRBD1|TRBJ1-1|many|13
TGTGCCAGCAGCGCGGACAGGGCCGTTGAAGCTTTCTTT
CASSADRAVEAFF
>TRBV7-2|TRBD2|TRBJ2-3|many|15
TGTGCCAGCGGAATGACTAGCGGGAGGGCAGATACGCAGTATTTT
CASGMTSGRADTQYF
>TRBV7-2|NA|TRBJ2-7|many|13
TGTGCCAGCAGCGAGGACAGCCTCTACGAGCAGTACTTC
CASSEDSLYEQYF
>TRBV28|NA|TRBJ1-2|NA|11
TGTGCCAGCAGTCTCCTGACCCGGACGTCCTTC
CASSLLTRTSF
>TRBV9|TRBD1|TRBJ2-3|NA|18
TGTGCCAGCAGCCCGAGACCCAAACAGGGGCGGTTGGCAGATACGCAGTATTTT
CASSPRPKQGRLADTQYF
>TRBV7-8|NA|TRBJ2-3|many|14
TGTGCCAGCACCCTGACAGTATCCACAGATACGCAGTATTTT
CASTLTVSTDTQYF
>TRBV20-1|NA|TRBJ1-1|NA|11
TGCAGTGCCCTGAGGACCAGCACGGCTTTCTTT
CSALRTSTAFF
>TRBV7-3|NA|TRBJ1-2|many|15
TGTGCCAGCAGCTCCTCGTGGGGGTTTGAGAATGGCTACACCTTC
CASSSSWGFENGYTF
>TRBV7-9|NA|TRBJ1-1|many|11
TGTGCCAGCAGCTTAGCAGGGGAAGCTTTCTTT
CASSLAGEAFF
>TRBV28|NA|TRBJ1-5|many|11
TGTGCCAGCAGTCGTAGTCAGCCCCAGCATTTT
CASSRSQPQHF
>TRBV4-2|TRBD2|TRBJ2-1|many|20
TGTGCCAGCAGCCAAGAACTAGCGAGCGGGAGAGTGGGTTCCTACAATGAGCAGTTCTTC
CASSQELASGRVGSYNEQFF
>TRBV4-2|TRBD2|TRBJ2-7|NA|17
TGTGCCAGCAGCCAAGATGTTGAGGGAGGGAGGGGCTACGAGCAGTACTTC
CASSQDVEGGRGYEQYF
>TRBV2|NA|TRBJ1-2|few|13
TGTGCCAGCAGTGGCCGGACACTCTATGGCTACACCTTC
CASSGRTLYGYTF
>TRBV28|TRBD2|TRBJ2-7|few|18
TGTGCCAGCAGTTCCCCGGGACTAGCGGGAAGTCGCTCCTACGAGCAGTACTTC
CASSSPGLAGSRSYEQYF
>TRBV7-2|TRBD1|TRBJ1-1|many|15
TGTGCCAGCAGCCAGAGGACAGGGTATAGAACTGAAGCTTTCTTT
CASSQRTGYRTEAFF
>TRBV27|TRBD2|TRBJ2-2|few|19
TGTGCCAGCAGGGAGAAGGGACTAGCGGGAGTCGGGAGCACCGGGGAGCTGTTTTTT
CASREKGLAGVGSTGELFF
>TRBV5-1|TRBD2|TRBJ2-1|many|15
TGCGCCAGCAGCAACCTAGCGGGAGCCTACAATGAGCAGTTCTTC
CASSNLAGAYNEQFF
>TRBV4-2|TRBD2|TRBJ2-1|many|16
TGTGCCAGCAGCCAGGACAGGACTAGCGGGAGCAATGAGCAGTTCTTC
CASSQDRTSGSNEQFF
>TRBV11-2|NA|TRBJ1-5|many|13
TGTGCCAGCAGCAAAGATAACAATCAGCCCCAGCATTTT
CASSKDNNQPQHF
>TRBV7-6|NA|TRBJ2-5|many|14
TGTGCCAGCAGCTTAGGGGGCATGGGAGAGACCCAGTACTTC
CASSLGGMGETQYF
>TRBV7-9|NA|TRBJ2-5|many|16
TGTGCCAGCAGCCCTAGCGCCTGGGGGCGAGTAGAGACCCAGTACTTC
CASSPSAWGRVETQYF
>TRBV6-5|TRBD2|TRBJ2-5|many|18
TGTGCCAGCAGTTATTCGCGTACTAGCGGACTACAAGAAGAGACCCAGTACTTC
CASSYSRTSGLQEETQYF
>TRBV4-2|NA|TRBJ1-2|many|17
TGTGCCAGCAGCCAAGATTACGGTACAGCATTTTCCTATGGCTACACCTTC
CASSQDYGTAFSYGYTF
>TRBV7-2|NA|TRBJ1-5|many|13
TGTGCCAGCAGCTTAGAGGTCGACAGGCCCCAGCATTTT
CASSLEVDRPQHF
>TRBV28|TRBD1|TRBJ1-2|many|13
TGTGCCAGCAGTGTAAAGCGGGACAGGAGGGGCATCTTC
CASSVKRDRRGIF
>TRBV7-2|TRBD2|TRBJ2-7|many|16
TGTGCCAGCAGCTTATCGCCGGGACTAGCGGGAGACGAGCAGTACTTC
CASSLSPGLAGDEQYF
>TRBV28|NA|TRBJ1-6|NA|14
TGTGCCAGCAGAACTATGACACTAAGGTCACCCCTCCACTTT
CASRTMTLRSPLHF
>TRBV20-1|NA|TRBJ2-7|many|17
TGCAGTGCTCTAGGGGGGCACCGCGGGCCCCGTACCTACGAGCAGTACTTC
CSALGGHRGPRTYEQYF
>TRBV24-1|NA|TRBJ2-1|many|15
TGTGCCACCAGTGATTTAGGGAGAGCGAACAATGAGCAGTTCTTC
CATSDLGRANNEQFF
>TRBV7-2|TRBD1|TRBJ2-1|many|18
TGTGCCAGCAGCTTACGAACCGCCCGGACAGGGGGCTACAATGAGCAGTTCTTC
CASSLRTARTGGYNEQFF
>TRBV5-4|TRBD1|TRBJ1-2|many|14
TGTGCCAGCAGCCCTCAGGGGGTAGGCTATGGCTACACCTTC
CASSPQGVGYGYTF
>TRBV20-1|NA|TRBJ2-1|NA|13
TGCAGTGCTAGAGATCTTATCCCCAATGAGCAGTTCTTC
CSARDLIPNEQFF
>TRBV12-3/TRBV12-4|NA|TRBJ2-3|many|15
TGTGCCAGCAGTTTCTTCTTAGCGGGCACAGATACGCAGTATTTT
CASSFFLAGTDTQYF
>TRBV7-2|TRBD2|TRBJ2-3|many|16
TGTGCCAGCAGCTTAACTAGCGGGTCCCCCACAGATACGCAGTATTTT
CASSLTSGSPTDTQYF
>TRBV7-3|TRBD2|TRBJ2-1|many|14
TGTGCCAGTTCGGTCGGGGGGGCCGCGAATGAGCAGTTCTTC
CASSVGGAANEQFF
>TRBV9|TRBD1|TRBJ1-4|few|14
TGTGCCAGCAGCGAGGGGACAGGGGGGGAAAAACTGTTTTTT
CASSEGTGGEKLFF
>TRBV7-4|NA|TRBJ2-5|NA|13
TGTGCCAGCAGCTTACAAGGGTGGCAGACCCAGTACTTC
CASSLQGWQTQYF
>TRBV5-1|TRBD1|TRBJ2-5|NA|15
TGCGCCAGCAGCTTAGGGACAGGCCCCTCGGAGACCCAGTACTTC
CASSLGTGPSETQYF
>TRBV9|TRBD1|TRBJ2-7|many|16
TGTGCCAGCAGCGTAGGTGGGACAGGGGGCAGGTACGAGCAGTACTTC
CASSVGGTGGRYEQYF
>TRBV15|NA|TRBJ2-1|many|13
TGTGCCACCAGCAGGGACGGACCGGGGGAGCAGTTCTTC
CATSRDGPGEQFF
>TRBV28|NA|TRBJ1-5|many|16
TGTGCCAGCAGTTCCCCCCACGGGTCAGTCTCATCGCCCCAGCATTTT
CASSSPHGSVSSPQHF
>TRBV20-1|NA|TRBJ2-5|many|15
TGCAGTGCTAGCTCCATGGCGGGCATCCAAGAGACCCAGTACTTC
CSASSMAGIQETQYF
>TRBV4-2|NA|TRBJ1-5|NA|14
TGTGCCAGCAGCCGAAGGGGCCAGTATCAGCCCCAGCATTTT
CASSRRGQYQPQHF